This TCR beta chain was sequenced in a study of neurological immune-mediated disorders. TCRdb reprocessed the 5' RACE reads via MiXCR and lists one record per CDR3 protein. The repertoire holds about 40,000 distinct CDR3 sequences, with roughly 3.2% as singletons. V gave up 6 bases and J gave up 3 bases, with 9 bases separating them. This CDR3 is 12 amino acids long. Germline assignment: CDR1 MDHEN and CDR2 SYDVKM. There are many counts of this clonotype. Sample time point: longitudinal time-point 1 (baseline). The study built unsorted libraries from 2 million PBMCs kept at -80 C. V and J are TRBV28 and TRBJ2-7; D is possibly TRBD1 (6 bases). This receptor was taken from an older woman with multiple sclerosis. Sequencing was performed on PBMCs. The CDR3 bases are TGTGCCAGCAGACCGACAGGCTACGAGCAGTACTTC. It codes for CASRPTGYEQYF.